This entry describes one TCR beta chain. What antigen it recognizes has not been identified. Per-base quality was not reported, and no clone a single base away is much larger than it. This sample is drawn from a study of regulatory T cells in long-lasting Graves disease (dated by TCRdb to the early 2020s). As for the study more broadly: In the newly diagnosed Graves' disease group, patients had been taking antithyroid drugs for less than 3 months. This study used TCR sequencing and RNA sequencing of peripheral blood to compare persistent Graves' disease patients against newly diagnosed Graves' disease patients. A total of 33 samples underwent TCR sequencing, from some 13 patients with persistent Graves' disease and some 20 patients with newly diagnosed Graves' disease. The study was conducted in China and was registered as a clinical trial.

Libraries were prepared through multiplex PCR. Reads for this sample came from an Illumina HiSeq 4000. iRepertoire HTBI primers and Arm-PCR amplification of CDR3 regions were used to construct TCR beta libraries. Before sequencing, the PCR products went through gel purification. As for the authors' bioinformatics: Gene usage analysis of CDR3 amino acid clonotypes used the 62 TRBV and some 15 TRBJ segments found across samples. Filtered high-quality paired reads were merged into contigs using COPE and FqMerger. BLAST was used to align contigs to IMGT TRBV, TRBD and TRBJ reference genes, and CDR3 was defined according to IMGT. Any clonotype with a frequency above 0.1% was classified as a highly expanded clone. Repertoire diversity was measured by Shannon entropy, and V-J evenness by the Gini coefficient. A clonotype found in more than one individual was treated as public. TCRdb reran the public reads through fastp at Q25 and MiXCR, keeping productive beta chains. Each entry merges the rows of one CDR3 protein and shows their most common DNA and genes. The V and J calls here are based on TCRdb, not the publication. The sample table holds roughly 610,000 distinct CDR3 sequences, of which roughly a sixth were seen once. The ten largest clones represent around 12% of the sample.

The time point tag for this specimen amounts to: newly diagnosed GD, antithyroid drugs for less than 3 months. RNA was extracted from PBMCs in TRIzol for both TCR sequencing and RNA sequencing. The diagnosis of Graves' disease followed American Thyroid Association guidelines. Patients were recruited from an endocrinology department in Xi'an, China. Each patient gave roughly 10 milliliters of peripheral blood, collected in an EDTA anticoagulant tube. Ficoll Paque Plus density gradient separation was used to isolate PBMCs, and no further T cell sorting was done. An Agilent 2100 Bioanalyzer and agarose gel were used to check RNA quality, and a NanoDrop 2000 was used to measure RNA concentration. What the research found in general, with its limitations: Sequencing and analysis were limited to the TCR beta chain. Preferential use of TRBV28, TRBJ1-2 and TRBJ2-5 was observed in persistent disease, whereas TRBV20-1 and TRBJ2-1 were favored in newly diagnosed disease. Because the primary lesion, thyroid tissue, could not be accessed, the study looked at peripheral blood alone. Lower TCR Shannon entropy and fewer highly expanded clones were observed in persistent Graves' disease patients than in newly diagnosed patients, which suggested clonal expansion. A larger number of public clonotypes was shared among persistent patients (around 3,000) than among newly diagnosed patients (around 970). The authors noted that the small sample size was a limitation that may lower accuracy.

The CDR1 and CDR2 encoded by the germline V gene (reference sequence) are GTSNPN and SVGIG. Reading from cysteine to phenylalanine, the CDR3 counts 18 amino acids. Solely the CDR3 DNA is kept, with 54 bases framed from the first base. V ends up 0 bases short and J 0 bases short, with an unmatched junction base count of 5. These records were also assigned to another study, of T cells in Graves' hyperthyroidism and ophthalmopathy. The second study also describes: Graves' hyperthyroidism was defined as stable when no progression to ophthalmopathy occurred over 18 months of follow-up. Hyperthyroidism patients were newly diagnosed, with disease duration under 2 months, and aged 18 to 65 years. Patients with uncontrolled infections, other autoimmune diseases, pregnancy or lactation were excluded. Diagnoses relied on clinical symptoms, serum thyroxine and TRAb, thyroid ultrasound and orbital computed tomography. A first-round RT-PCR of the TCR CDR3 used the HTBI primer set with the Qiagen OneStep RT-PCR kit. Most expanded thyroid clonotypes (frequency above 0.001) were also detected in blood, a finding suggesting that blood repertoires may reflect thyroid immune responses. Ophthalmopathy was separated from stable hyperthyroidism by a 13 V-J signature model, with about 88% sensitivity and about 81% specificity obtained in cross-validation and 80%/75% obtained in testing. During validation, the model predicted progression to ophthalmopathy a median of about 5.9 months ahead of onset, with 60% to 71% sensitivity and almost 75% specificity. A discovery cohort of about a hundred patients, about 40 with Graves' ophthalmopathy and 57 with stable Graves' hyperthyroidism, was used to find distinguishing TCR V-J signatures. Whether ophthalmopathy could be predicted prospectively was tested in an independent validation cohort made up of 18 to 20 hyperthyroidism patients plus 17 patients who later progressed to ophthalmopathy. For training and testing, the 100 or so patients in the discovery cohort were randomly divided in a 7:3 ratio. In addition, the study compared T-cell repertoires in thyroid tissue and in blood from roughly 6 Graves' hyperthyroidism patients. After blood sampling, hyperthyroidism patients were treated with methimazole at a starting dose of 30 mg daily, and ophthalmopathy patients were treated with high-dose intravenous methylprednisolone. Libraries were constructed in a second round of multiplex PCR, after which size selection and purification were performed. Libraries were sequenced paired-end with 100 bp reads on an Illumina HiSeq2000. SOAPnuke was used to process the raw data, removing reads that contained adapters or uncalled bases, had a mean Phred below 15, or lacked an exact match to the constant primer or identifier. High-quality paired reads were merged using COPE v1.2.5, and each unique nucleotide sequence was defined as a clonotype. MiTCR v1.1 was used to align the clonotypes against IMGT TRBV, TRBD and TRBJ reference segments. Only V-J combinations with frequency above 0.0001, covering about 99% of repertoires, were analysed. The TCS score was defined as F50 (clonal expansion) divided by E x V (chaos), with BLOSUM62-based TCRdist calculated between CDR3 peptides within each V-J. Welch's t-statistics and random forest reduced approximately 520 V-J features to 13, which were used in a naive Bayes classifier (R e1071). No statistical method was used to fix the sample size in advance, and group allocation was not hidden from the investigators. TCR Vbeta CDR3 sequencing of roughly 140 peripheral blood samples (about 45 ophthalmopathy, around 80 hyperthyroidism and roughly 17 progressor patients) is reported in the paper.

The rearranged chain carries TRBV30 and TRBJ2-7; 16 middle bases align to TRBD2. Source: peripheral blood mononuclear cells (PBMCs), taken at new diagnosis, from a patient treated with antithyroid drugs. The receptor comes from a man aged 18 to 29 with Graves disease. Donor details come from another sample of the same person, matched by shared clones. The CDR3 is CAWSVKGLAGGSSYEQYF. In nucleotide form, the sequence is TGTGCCTGGAGTGTAAAGGGACTAGCGGGAGGGAGCTCCTACGAGCAGTACTTC.